This TCR beta chain was captured by sequencing in a study of blood T cell repertoires in COVID-19. Study-level information: Material from acute and convalescent COVID-19 was sourced from the United States, Italy and Spain.

The authors' processing: The assay estimated nucleated cells by amplifying reference gene primers. Repertoires were generated with immunoSEQ multiplex PCR, while TCRdb's copy carries only in-frame clones and drops some. The D gene and trimming were derived from the DNA, and the V and J assignments and clone size from that table. The sample comprises about 380,000 clones, 85% to 90% of which are singletons, and 6.5% to 7% rests with the top ten. This CDR3 has 14 residues. The germline V gene encodes CDR1 SNHLY and CDR2 FYNNEI. Trimming took 6 bases from V and 4 from J; bases not matched to a gene: 7. The rearrangement uses TRBV2 and TRBJ1-1; 8 positions agree with TRBD1. This receptor was identified in a man aged 18 to 30 with active or convalescent COVID-19. The sample comprised peripheral blood. The CDR3 spells CASRPRTGITEAFF. CDR3 DNA: TGTGCCAGCAGACCCAGGACAGGGATCACTGAAGCTTTCTTT.